This TCR beta chain originates from a study of T cell repertoires in aging, cancer and after chemotherapy. On the study more broadly: Donor ages fell into six groups from 30 or younger up to 70 or older. Pre- and post-chemotherapy samples were paired from glioblastoma patients treated with temozolomide-based therapy. General observations from the study: Immunological memory after chemotherapy cannot be judged from the repertoire data.

Peripheral blood genomic DNA, not sorted cells or RNA, was the template. This clonotype was seen once. Its antigen is undetermined. Relative to the germline gene, one junction end is altered; a read error may explain this. Germline V gene data show CDR1 as LNHDA and CDR2 as SQIVND (reference sequence). The CDR3 runs to 14 residues. TRB rearrangements spanning V, D and J were amplified using mixed TRB-A/B primers. TCRdb ran MiXCR on the multiplex PCR reads and lists one entry per CDR3 protein. The profile shows about 8,500 distinct CDR3 sequences, 35% to 45% of them singletons. The chain couples TRBV19 to TRBJ2-5; no clear D gene. The specimen was blood. The TCR was taken from a human donor with a solid tumor. The CDR3 DNA reads as TGTACCAGTAGGACCCAAGGCTCGGGAGAGACCCAGTACTTC. This codes for CTSRTQGSGETQYF. Full variable domain (remainder filled in from reference TRBV19 and TRBJ2-5): DGGITQSPKYLFRKEGQNVTLSCEQNLNHDAMYWYRQDPGQGLRLIYYSQIVNDFQKGDIAEGYSVSREKKESFPLTVTSAQKNPTAFYLCTSRTQGSGETQYFGPGTRLLVL.